This T cell receptor beta chain was sequenced for a study of identical twins (dated by TCRdb to about 2016). With regard to the full study: The study deep-sequenced TCR alpha and beta repertoires from monozygotic twins, unrelated adults of various ages and cord blood to test whether fetal clonotypes persist. Replicate twin experiments were performed at different times using different library preparation protocols to rule out contamination.

This clonotype came up a few times. Its binding antigen is unknown. The record has no base qualities; no much larger clone is one base away. Broader findings and caveats from the paper: Abundant cord blood beta clonotypes carried fewer insertions; young adult naive repertoires showed a weaker similar trend, while memory repertoires showed none. Because the same donors could not be followed over many years, the conclusions relied on cross-sectional statistical analysis. Zero-insertion analyses could be partly confounded by invariant T cells such as MAIT and iNKT, although diverse VJ usage argued against such confounding for most clonotypes. In monozygotic twins, out-of-frame TCR alpha sharing was systematically underestimated by recombination models, although the models agreed with sharing between unrelated individuals. The excess sharing between twins in beta out-of-frame sequences was weaker because fewer shared sequences reduced the signal-to-noise ratio. Out-of-frame TCR alpha sequences shared between twins showed an excess of low generation-probability sequences compared with coincidental sharing between unrelated individuals.

The library was made by 5' RACE. The sequencer listed for this sample is Illumina HiSeq 2000. Template switching introduced a universal primer binding site; the final cDNA contained a unique molecular identifier, enabling accurate counting of TCR cDNA molecules. Specific primers in the conserved constant-segment region were used to synthesize first-strand cDNA for the TCR alpha and beta chains. Each cDNA library was double barcoded, with a SMART-Mk sample barcode plus Illumina barcodes, to control for contamination. TruSeq adapter sequences and Illumina sample barcodes were added in two successive PCR steps. TCR alpha and beta cDNA libraries were sequenced on the Illumina HiSeq platform with custom primers. Concerning the study's data processing: MiGEC processed the raw reads to extract unique molecular identifiers, while MiXCR was used to determine the CDR3 positions. Recombination models were inferred per individual with the repgenHMM and IGoR tools using an EM algorithm. Shared clonotypes were analyzed with the tcR package in R, and sharing was normalized by the product of cloneset sizes. Out-of-frame nonproductive sequences were analyzed to study raw recombination free of thymic and clonal selection effects. TCRdb took the public reads, trimmed them with fastp at Q25, ran MiXCR for clone calling and kept in-frame beta chains. Every distinct CDR3 protein forms one entry, paired with its most common genes and DNA. The V and J calls here are based on TCRdb, not the publication. The sample data list about 220,000 distinct CDR3 sequences, and 7.5% of these were observed just once. Just under 2% of the sample is taken by the ten largest.

The CDR3 starts with the cysteine, ends with the phenylalanine, and has 16 residues. Of all the DNA, just the CDR3 is kept, 48 bases in frame from base 1. The CDR1 and CDR2 encoded by the germline V gene are MNHEY and SVGAGI. Here V drops 1 base and J drops 2 bases, and the junction holds 7 bases not matched to any gene. Every donor in the study was a healthy Caucasian. The twin cohort consisted of three pairs of female monozygotic twins, all aged roughly 18 to 30 years. Miltenyi CD45RO+ enrichment and human naive T-cell isolation kits were used to isolate memory (CD45RO+) and naive T cells from PBMC. The data also belong to a second study, concerning yellow fever vaccine responses in identical twins. As that second study puts it: According to the authors, the vaccine-induced T cell response in identical twins seemed to be partly convergent and partly specific to each individual. In the study, vaccine-responding T cell clones were precisely tracked in identical twins.

Sample: memory (CD45RO+) T cells sorted from blood. Sample cell subset or site, as interpreted from the label and publication: CD45RO+ enriched T cells. The clonotype originates from a young woman in good health. The sequence joins TRBV6-5 to TRBJ2-7; 8 bases in the middle match TRBD1. CDR3 region: CASSYYRQGSAYEQYF. At the DNA level, the sequence is TGTGCCAGCAGTTACTACAGACAGGGGAGCGCCTACGAGCAGTACTTC.